This T cell receptor (beta chain) originates from a study of blood T cell repertoires in COVID-19. Study at large: Donors in the United States, Italy and Spain gave samples during acute or convalescent COVID-19. PBMCs, B-cell-depleted T cells, or T cells provided the cDNA or gDNA that made up the material.

Original handling: Amplification of reference gene primers provided the estimated nucleated cell counts. The assay was immunoSEQ multiplex PCR, and TCRdb's table has in-frame clones only and misses some. Clone size and the V and J calls come from that table; the DNA yielded D and trimming. The table lists roughly 100,000 clones, 78% of them singletons. V was pared by 2 bases and J by 7 bases, with 8 bases of the junction left unmatched. The CDR3 has 16 amino acids. Looked up from germline, CDR1 is SGHDT and CDR2 is YYEEEE. The receptor comes from a man in his sixties with active or convalescent COVID-19. The chain links TRBV5-6 to TRBJ1-6; TRBD1 aligns across 8 bases. Sequenced input: peripheral blood. CDR3 nucleotide sequence: TGTGCCAGCAGCTTTTACCCTGGACAGGGAAATTCACCCCTCCACTTT. Translation: CASSFYPGQGNSPLHF.